This passage covers 4 T cell receptor beta chains from one sample sequenced in a study of T cell responses to AZD1222 COVID-19 vaccine listed by TCRdb under 2021. Library preparation was by the immunoSEQ multiplex PCR assay. Sourced from immuneACCESS, this table was stored by TCRdb with only in-frame sequences that have V and J called. A share of the clones is absent; for the studies checked, an unresolved V gene accounts for under half, and the remainder has no known explanation. In this sample the table shows 150,000 to 200,000 clones, roughly nine tenths of which occur a single time. The top ten clonotypes cover around 2.6% of the sample. The time point tag for this specimen amounts to: baseline before first vaccination. This material consisted of peripheral blood, taken on day 0 of AZD1222 vaccination. The receptors come from an adult in good health.

The V and J genes are TRBV7-6 and TRBJ1-5; D is uncertain. Germline CDR1 is SGHVS and CDR2 is FNYEAQ. The CDR3 sequence is 15 residues long. Trimming removed 1 base at V and 3 bases at J, with 10 bases between. CDR3 sequence reads: CASSLEGRANQPQHF. The CDR3 DNA is TGTGCCAGCAGCTTAGAAGGGAGGGCCAATCAGCCCCAGCATTTT.

J is TRBJ1-2 and V is TRBV9; D perhaps matches TRBD1 (5 bases). Looked up from germline, CDR1 is SGDLS and CDR2 is YYNGEE. Trimming stripped 0 bases from V and 7 bases from J, with 7 bases between. This CDR3 is built from 12 residues. Here the CDR3 DNA reads TGTGCCAGCAGCGTAGTCAGGGTTGGCTACACCTTC. Encoded protein: CASSVVRVGYTF. Combining the CDR3 with reference TRBV9 and TRBJ1-2 gives the whole variable domain DSGVTQTPKHLITATGQRVTLRCSPRSGDLSVYWYQQSLDQGLQFLIQYYNGEERAKGNILERFSAQQFPDLHSELNLSSLELGDSALYFCASSVVRVGYTFGSGTRLTVV.

This clone was observed a few times. This CDR3 reads CATSREAGQGRQPQHF. The DNA for the CDR3 is TGTGCCACCAGCAGAGAGGCGGGACAGGGGAGACAGCCCCAGCATTTT. The V and J genes are TRBV15 and TRBJ1-5; the match to TRBD1 covers 10 bases. Per the germline V gene, CDR1 is LNHNV and CDR2 is YYDKDF (reference sequence). This CDR3 is built from 16 residues. With 0 bases clipped from V and 7 bases from J, the junction kept 6 bases outside the gene matches.

The J gene is TRBJ1-2, the V gene TRBV10-3; 8 nucleotides match TRBD1. Germline CDR1 and CDR2: ENHRY and SYGVKD. This CDR3 is 15 amino acids long. With 5 bases clipped from V and 0 bases from J, the junction kept 5 bases outside the gene matches. CDR3 DNA sequence: TGTGCCATCAGTATGCCAGGGGGCCCTAACTATGGCTACACCTTC. This codes for CAISMPGGPNYGYTF.